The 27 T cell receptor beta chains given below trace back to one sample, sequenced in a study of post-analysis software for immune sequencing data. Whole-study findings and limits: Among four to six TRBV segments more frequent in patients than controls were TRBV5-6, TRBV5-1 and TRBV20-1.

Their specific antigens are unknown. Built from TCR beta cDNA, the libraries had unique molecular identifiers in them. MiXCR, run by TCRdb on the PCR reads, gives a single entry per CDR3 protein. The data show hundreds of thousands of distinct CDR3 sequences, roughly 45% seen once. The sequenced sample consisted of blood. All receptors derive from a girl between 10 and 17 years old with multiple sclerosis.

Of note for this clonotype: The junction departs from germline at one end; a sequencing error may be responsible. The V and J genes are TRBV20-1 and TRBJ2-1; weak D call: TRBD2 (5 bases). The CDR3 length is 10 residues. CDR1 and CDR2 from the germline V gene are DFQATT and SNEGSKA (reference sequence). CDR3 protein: CGASTEGQFF. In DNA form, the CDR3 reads TGCGGTGCTAGTACCGAGGGGCAGTTCTTC.

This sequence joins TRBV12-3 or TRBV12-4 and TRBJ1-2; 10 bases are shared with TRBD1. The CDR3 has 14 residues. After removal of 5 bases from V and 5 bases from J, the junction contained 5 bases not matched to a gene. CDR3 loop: CASSRTGGWYGYTF. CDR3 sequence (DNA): TGTGCCAGCAGTCGGACAGGGGGTTGGTATGGCTACACCTTC.

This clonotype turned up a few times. The CDR3 sequence: CASSFPTGDGYTF. For the CDR3, the DNA is TGTGCCAGCAGCTTTCCGACAGGGGATGGCTACACCTTC. The genes are TRBV7-9 and TRBJ1-2, with 8 positions matching TRBD1. There are 13 residues in the CDR3. The V gene end was trimmed by 3 bases and the J gene end by 6 bases; junction bases not matched to a gene: 3. CDR1 and CDR2 from the germline V gene are SEHNR and FQNEAQ (reference sequence).

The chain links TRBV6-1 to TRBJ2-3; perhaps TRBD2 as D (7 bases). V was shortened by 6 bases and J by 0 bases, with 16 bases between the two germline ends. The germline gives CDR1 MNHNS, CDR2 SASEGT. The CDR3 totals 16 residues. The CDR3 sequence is CASRTHGGASTDTQYF. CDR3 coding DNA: TGTGCCAGCAGAACTCATGGGGGGGCGAGCACAGATACGCAGTATTTT.

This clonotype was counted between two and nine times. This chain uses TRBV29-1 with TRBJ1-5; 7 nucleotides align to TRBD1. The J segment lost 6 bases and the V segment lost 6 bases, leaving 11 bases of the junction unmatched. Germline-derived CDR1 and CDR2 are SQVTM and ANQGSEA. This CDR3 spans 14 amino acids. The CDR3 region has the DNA TGCAGCGTCTCAGGGGGGGAAGGGGGTCAGCCCCAGCATTTT. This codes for CSVSGGEGGQPQHF.

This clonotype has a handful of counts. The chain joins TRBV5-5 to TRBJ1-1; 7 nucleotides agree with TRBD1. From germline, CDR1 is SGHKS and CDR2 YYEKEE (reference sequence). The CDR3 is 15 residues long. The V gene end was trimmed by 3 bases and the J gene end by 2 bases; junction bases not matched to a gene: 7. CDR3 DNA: TGTGCCAGCAGCTGGGAATGGACAGGAAACACTGAAGCTTTCTTT. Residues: CASSWEWTGNTEAFF.

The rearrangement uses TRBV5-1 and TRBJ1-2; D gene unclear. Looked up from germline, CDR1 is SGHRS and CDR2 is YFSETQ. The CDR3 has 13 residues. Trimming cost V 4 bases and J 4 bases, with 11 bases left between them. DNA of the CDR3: TGCGCCAGCAGCCGGAGACATACCTATGGCTACACCTTC. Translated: CASSRRHTYGYTF.

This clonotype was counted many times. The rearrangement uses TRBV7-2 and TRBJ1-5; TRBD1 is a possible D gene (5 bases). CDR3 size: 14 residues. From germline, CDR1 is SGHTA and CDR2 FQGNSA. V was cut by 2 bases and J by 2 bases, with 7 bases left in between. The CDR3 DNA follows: TGTGCCAGCAGCTTATCGGGGGGCAATCAGCCCCAGCATTTT. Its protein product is CASSLSGGNQPQHF.

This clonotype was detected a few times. The CDR3 spells CSARAGAGETQYF. The CDR3 nucleotides read TGCAGTGCTAGAGCGGGAGCAGGAGAGACCCAGTACTTC. The chain uses TRBV20-1 and TRBJ2-5, with a weak D call TRBD2 (6 bases). The CDR3 extends over 13 amino acids. V lost 1 base and J lost 4, with 10 bases in between. The germline V gene has CDR1 DFQATT and CDR2 SNEGSKA (reference sequence).

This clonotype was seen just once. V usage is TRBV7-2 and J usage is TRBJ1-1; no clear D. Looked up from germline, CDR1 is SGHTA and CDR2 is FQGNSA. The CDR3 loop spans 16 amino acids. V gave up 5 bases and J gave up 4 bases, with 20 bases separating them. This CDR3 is CASSRAVLGGGTEAFF. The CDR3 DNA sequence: TGTGCCAGCAGCCGAGCGGTCCTGGGAGGAGGCACTGAAGCTTTCTTT.

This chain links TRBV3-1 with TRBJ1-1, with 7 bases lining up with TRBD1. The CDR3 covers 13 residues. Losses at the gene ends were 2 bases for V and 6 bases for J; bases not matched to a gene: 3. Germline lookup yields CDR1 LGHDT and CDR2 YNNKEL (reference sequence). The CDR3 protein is CASSQQGGAEAFF. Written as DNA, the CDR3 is TGTGCCAGCAGCCAACAGGGGGGTGCTGAAGCTTTCTTT.

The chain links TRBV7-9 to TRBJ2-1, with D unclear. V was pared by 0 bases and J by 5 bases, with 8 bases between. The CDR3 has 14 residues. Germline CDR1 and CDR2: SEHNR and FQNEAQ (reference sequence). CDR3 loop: CASSLAPSDNEQFF. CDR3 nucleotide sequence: TGTGCCAGCAGCTTAGCGCCCTCGGACAATGAGCAGTTCTTC.

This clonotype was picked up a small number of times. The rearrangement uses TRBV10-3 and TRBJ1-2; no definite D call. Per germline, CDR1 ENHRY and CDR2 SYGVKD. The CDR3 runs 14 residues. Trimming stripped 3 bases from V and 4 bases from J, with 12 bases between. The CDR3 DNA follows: TGTGCCATCAGTGATGGGTCAGTCTTCTATGGCTACACCTTC. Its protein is CAISDGSVFYGYTF.

The DNA of the CDR3 is TGTGCCAGCAGCTCCCGGGCCAAAAATAATTCACCCCTCCACTTT. It translates to CASSSRAKNNSPLHF. The chain combines TRBV7-2 with TRBJ1-6; the D is unclear. CDR1 SGHTA and CDR2 FQGNSA come from the germline V gene. The ends were cut back, 4 bases at V and 5 bases at J, with 12 bases in the middle. This CDR3 has 15 amino acids.

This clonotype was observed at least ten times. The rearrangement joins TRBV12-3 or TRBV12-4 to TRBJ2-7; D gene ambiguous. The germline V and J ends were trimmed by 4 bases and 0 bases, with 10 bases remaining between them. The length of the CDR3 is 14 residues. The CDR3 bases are TGTGCCAGCAGTTCGTCGGAGAGCTCCTACGAGCAGTACTTC. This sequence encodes CASSSSESSYEQYF.

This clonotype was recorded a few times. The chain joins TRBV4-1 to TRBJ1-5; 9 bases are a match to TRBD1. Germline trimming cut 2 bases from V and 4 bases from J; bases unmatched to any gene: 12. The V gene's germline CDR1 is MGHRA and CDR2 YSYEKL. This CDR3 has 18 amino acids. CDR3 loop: CASSQPGQGVTMNQPQHF. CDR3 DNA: TGCGCCAGCAGCCAACCGGGACAGGGTGTTACTATGAATCAGCCCCAGCATTTT.

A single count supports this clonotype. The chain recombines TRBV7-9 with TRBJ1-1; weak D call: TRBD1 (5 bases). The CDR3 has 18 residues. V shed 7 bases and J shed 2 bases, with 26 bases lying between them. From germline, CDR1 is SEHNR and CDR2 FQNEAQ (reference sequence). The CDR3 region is CASTNRPIRRGDNTEAFF. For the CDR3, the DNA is TGTGCCAGCACTAATAGGCCAATCAGGAGGGGTGACAACACTGAAGCTTTCTTT.

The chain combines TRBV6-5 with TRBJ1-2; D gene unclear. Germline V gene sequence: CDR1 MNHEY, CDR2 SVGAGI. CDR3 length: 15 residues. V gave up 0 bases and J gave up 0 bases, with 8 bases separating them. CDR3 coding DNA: TGTGCCAGCAGTTACTCCCCCACCCCTAACTATGGCTACACCTTC. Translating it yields CASSYSPTPNYGYTF.

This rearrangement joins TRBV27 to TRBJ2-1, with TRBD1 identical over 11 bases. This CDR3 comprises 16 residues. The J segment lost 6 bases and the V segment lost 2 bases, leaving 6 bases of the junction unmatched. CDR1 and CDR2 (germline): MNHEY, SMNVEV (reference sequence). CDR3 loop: CASSLIGTGGFNEQFF. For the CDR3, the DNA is TGTGCCAGCAGTTTAATTGGGACAGGGGGGTTCAATGAGCAGTTCTTC.

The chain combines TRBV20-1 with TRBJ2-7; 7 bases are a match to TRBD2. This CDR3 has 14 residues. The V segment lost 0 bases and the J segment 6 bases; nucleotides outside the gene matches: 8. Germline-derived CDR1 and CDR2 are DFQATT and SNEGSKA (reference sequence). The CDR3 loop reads CSARDGGRASEQYF. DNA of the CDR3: TGCAGTGCTAGAGATGGGGGGAGGGCCTCCGAGCAGTACTTC.

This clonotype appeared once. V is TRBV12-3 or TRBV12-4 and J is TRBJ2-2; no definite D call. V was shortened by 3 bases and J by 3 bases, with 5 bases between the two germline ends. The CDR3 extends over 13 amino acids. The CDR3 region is CASSLDHTGELFF. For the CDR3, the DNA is TGTGCCAGCAGTTTGGACCACACCGGGGAGCTGTTTTTT.

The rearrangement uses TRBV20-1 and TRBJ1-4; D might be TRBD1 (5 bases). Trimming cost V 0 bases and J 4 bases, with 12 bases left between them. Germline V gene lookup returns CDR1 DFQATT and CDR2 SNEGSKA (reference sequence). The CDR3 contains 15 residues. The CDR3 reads CSARERGRVNEKLFF. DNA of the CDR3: TGCAGTGCTAGAGAGAGGGGCCGGGTTAATGAAAAACTGTTTTTT.

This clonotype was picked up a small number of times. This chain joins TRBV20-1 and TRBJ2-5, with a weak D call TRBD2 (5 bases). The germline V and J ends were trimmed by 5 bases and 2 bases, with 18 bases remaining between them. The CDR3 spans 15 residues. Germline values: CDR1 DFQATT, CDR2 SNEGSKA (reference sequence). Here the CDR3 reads CSASLPGRRQETQYF. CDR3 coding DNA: TGCAGTGCTTCCCTTCCTGGGAGACGGCAAGAGACCCAGTACTTC.

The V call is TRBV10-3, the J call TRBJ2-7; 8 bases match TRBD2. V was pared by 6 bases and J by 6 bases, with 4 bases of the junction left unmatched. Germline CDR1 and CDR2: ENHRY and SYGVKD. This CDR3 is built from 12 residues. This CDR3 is CAISGLAGEQYF. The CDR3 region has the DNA TGTGCCATCAGCGGACTAGCAGGCGAGCAGTACTTC.

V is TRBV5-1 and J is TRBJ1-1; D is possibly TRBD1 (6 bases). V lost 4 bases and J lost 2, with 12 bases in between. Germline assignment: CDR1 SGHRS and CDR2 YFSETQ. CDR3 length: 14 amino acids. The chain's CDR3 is CASSPGQINTEAFF. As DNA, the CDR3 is TGCGCCAGCAGCCCCGGACAGATCAACACTGAAGCTTTCTTT.

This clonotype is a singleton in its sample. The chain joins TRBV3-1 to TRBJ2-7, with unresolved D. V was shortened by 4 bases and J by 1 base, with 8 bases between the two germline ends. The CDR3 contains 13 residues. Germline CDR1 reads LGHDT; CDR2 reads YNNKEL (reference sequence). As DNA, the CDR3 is TGTGCCAGCAGCCCGCAGGAGTCCTACGAGCAGTACTTC. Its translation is CASSPQESYEQYF.

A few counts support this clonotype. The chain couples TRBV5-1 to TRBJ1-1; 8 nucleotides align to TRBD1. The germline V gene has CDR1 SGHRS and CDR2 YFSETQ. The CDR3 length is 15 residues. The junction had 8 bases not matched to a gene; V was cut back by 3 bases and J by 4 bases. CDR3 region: CASSSPGQATTEAFF. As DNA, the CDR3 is TGCGCCAGCAGCTCTCCGGGACAGGCGACCACTGAAGCTTTCTTT.